The 20 T cell receptor beta chains below were found in one sample sequenced in a study of T cells in Graves' hyperthyroidism and ophthalmopathy. RNA transcripts provided the source from which TCR beta CDR3 regions were amplified. The HTBI primer set was used in a first-round RT-PCR of the TCR CDR3. Each CDR3 protein is one row after TCRdb ran MiXCR on the multiplex PCR reads. The data show under 400,000 distinct CDR3 sequences, less than 20% seen once. The specimen sequenced was blood. These receptors were taken from a woman under 30 with Graves' hyperthyroidism that later progressed to Graves' ophthalmopathy.

This clonotype came up many times. The gene calls are TRBV6-6 and TRBJ1-2; D unresolved. Between the trimmed V and J ends, which lost 0 bases and 5 bases, there was a span of 7 bases. There are 13 residues in the CDR3. In germline, CDR1 is MNHNY, CDR2 SVGAGI (reference sequence). DNA of the CDR3: TGTGCCAGCAGTTACTCGAACCGTTATGGCTACACCTTC. It specifies CASSYSNRYGYTF.

This clonotype showed up many times. This sequence joins TRBV28 and TRBJ2-1; TRBD1 aligns across 8 bases. This CDR3 contains 15 residues. The germline CDR1 and CDR2 sequences are MDHEN and SYDVKM. After removal of 5 bases from V and 0 bases from J, the junction contained 3 bases not matched to a gene. CDR3 coding DNA: TGTGCCAGCAGTCAAGGACAGGGCTCCTACAATGAGCAGTTCTTC. Translated, it gives CASSQGQGSYNEQFF.

This clonotype was found once. This may arise from a read error, as a much more abundant clone is one base away. This chain's CDR3 is CASSFMGGTGGYF. In DNA, the CDR3 is TGTGCCAGCAGTTTTATGGGGGGGACAGGGGGGTATTTT. The chain couples TRBV28 to TRBJ2-3; 11 positions match TRBD1. The CDR3 sequence is 13 residues long. Germline V gene sequence: CDR1 MDHEN, CDR2 SYDVKM. Unmatched junction bases numbered 7, after V lost 3 bases and J lost 14 bases.

This clonotype was recorded a few times. The chain is built from TRBV30 and TRBJ2-7; TRBD2 aligns across 9 bases. Germline V lookup: CDR1 GTSNPN, CDR2 SVGIG (reference sequence). The V and J ends lost 2 bases and 2 bases, in that order; junction bases with no gene match: 7. This CDR3 is 15 amino acids long. DNA for the CDR3: TGTGCCTGGAGTTTTCCAGCGGGAGGCGCCTACGAGCAGTACTTC. This encodes CAWSFPAGGAYEQYF.

In its sample, this clonotype was seen many times. This chain joins TRBV7-3 and TRBJ2-5, with TRBD1 as a possible D gene (7 bases). V was shortened by 2 bases and J by 5 bases, with 15 bases between the two germline ends. The CDR3 has 15 amino acids. CDR1 is SGHTA, CDR2 FQGTGA, per germline. For the CDR3, the DNA is TGTGCCAGCAGCTTAGGAGGGGGCGTGAGGGAGACCCAGTACTTC. As protein: CASSLGGGVRETQYF.

This clonotype appeared many times. The chain recombines TRBV27 with TRBJ1-2; D is undetermined. The V end was cut by 6 bases, the J end by 2 bases, with 13 bases between. From germline, CDR1 is MNHEY and CDR2 SMNVEV (reference sequence). CDR3 size: 14 residues. CDR3 sequence (DNA): TGTGCCAGCAGCCCTCCGGCAGGAAACTATGGCTACACCTTC. Encoded protein: CASSPPAGNYGYTF.

This clonotype came up many times. CDR3: CASSLKGLPSTDTQYF. The CDR3 DNA follows: TGTGCCAGCAGCTTAAAGGGACTACCTAGCACAGATACGCAGTATTTT. This chain connects TRBV13 to TRBJ2-3, with TRBD2 identical over 7 bases. The ends lost 2 bases at V and 0 bases at J; junction bases unmatched: 5. CDR3 length: 16 amino acids. From germline, CDR1 is PRHDT and CDR2 FYEKMQ (reference sequence).

This clonotype was observed at least ten times. The J gene is TRBJ2-3, the V gene TRBV2; 10 bases are shared with TRBD2. The CDR3 covers 13 residues. V lost 8 bases, J lost 3 bases, and 2 bases stayed unmatched. Germline V gene sequence: CDR1 SNHLY, CDR2 FYNNEI. The CDR3 region is CASLAGATDTQYF. The CDR3, as DNA: TGTGCCAGCCTAGCGGGAGCGACAGATACGCAGTATTTT. The entire variable domain, with the rest obtained from reference TRBV2 and TRBJ2-3, is as follows: EPEVTQTPSHQVTQMGQEVILRCVPISNHLYFYWYRQILGQKVEFLVSFYNNEISEKSEIFDDQFSVERPDGSNFTLKIRSTKLEDSAMYFCASLAGATDTQYFGPGTRLTVL.

The genes are TRBV29-1 and TRBJ1-2, with D unclear. CDR3 size: 11 residues. Trimming took off 6 bases at V and 6 bases at J, with 11 bases between the two ends. Germline V gives CDR1 SQVTM, CDR2 ANQGSEA. CDR3 region: CSVHGRNGYTF. The CDR3 coding sequence is TGCAGCGTCCACGGGCGGAATGGCTACACCTTC.

The table lists this clonotype with a few counts. The CDR3, as DNA: TGTGCCAGCAGCTGTCCCGGGACAGGGAGCGACTATGGCTACACCTTC. Protein: CASSCPGTGSDYGYTF. The rearrangement links TRBV7-9 to TRBJ1-2; 9 nucleotides agree with TRBD1. CDR3 size: 16 residues. Germline-derived CDR1 and CDR2 are SEHNR and FQNEAQ (reference sequence). J lost 3 bases, V lost 4 bases, and 9 bases had no gene match.

This clonotype came up many times. The chain carries TRBV12-3 or TRBV12-4 and TRBJ2-2; D is ambiguous. V shed 3 bases and J shed 6 bases, with 8 bases lying between them. This CDR3 region has 13 residues. The CDR3 nucleotides read TGTGCCAGCAGTTTTGTAGAGTCCGGGGAGCTGTTTTTT. Encoded protein: CASSFVESGELFF.

In its sample, this clonotype was seen many times. This chain joins TRBV9 and TRBJ2-7, with D perhaps matching TRBD1 or TRBD2 (5 bases each). Germline CDR1 and CDR2: SGDLS and YYNGEE. This CDR3 comprises 18 residues. V was clipped by 0 bases and J by 3 bases, with 22 bases between them. CDR3 coding DNA: TGTGCCAGCAGCGTAGGTGGGGAACTCGTTCGGGGCCACTACGAGCAGTACTTC. This gives the protein CASSVGGELVRGHYEQYF.

This clonotype appeared many times. The V gene is TRBV28, the J gene TRBJ2-7; D is ambiguous. The V gene's germline CDR1 is MDHEN and CDR2 SYDVKM. Trimming shortened V by 5 bases and J by 6 bases, and 8 bases separated the two germline ends. The CDR3 totals 11 residues. The chain's CDR3 is CASSPRFEQYF. CDR3 DNA sequence: TGTGCCAGCAGTCCCCGTTTCGAGCAGTACTTC.

This clonotype was seen many times. This chain joins TRBV28 and TRBJ2-5; D is unclear. Germline CDR1 MDHEN, CDR2 SYDVKM. Trimming removed 2 bases at V and 5 bases at J, with 6 bases between. This CDR3 has 12 amino acids. CDR3 bases: TGTGCCAGCAGTTTAAAACCCGAGACCCAGTACTTC. Encoded protein: CASSLKPETQYF.

This clonotype was observed many times. The gene calls are TRBV5-5 and TRBJ2-7, with a weak D call TRBD2 (6 bases). This CDR3 contains 17 residues. In germline, CDR1 is SGHKS, CDR2 YYEKEE (reference sequence). V shed 4 bases and J shed 0 bases, with 20 bases lying between them. The CDR3 DNA sequence: TGTGCCAGCAGCCCGGGGGATACAGGTGCATCCTCCTACGAGCAGTACTTC. Translation gives CASSPGDTGASSYEQYF.

This clonotype was observed many times. V usage is TRBV7-2 and J usage is TRBJ2-7, with D possibly being TRBD1 (5 bases). CDR3 size: 13 residues. The ends were cut back, 6 bases at V and 3 bases at J, with 12 bases in the middle. CDR1 is SGHTA, CDR2 FQGNSA, per germline. The CDR3: CASSLRQHYEQYF. CDR3 sequence (DNA): TGTGCCAGCAGTTTAAGACAGCACTACGAGCAGTACTTC.

V gene TRBV24-1 combines with J gene TRBJ1-5; D call uncertain. Looked up from germline, CDR1 is KGHDR and CDR2 is SFDVKD. CDR3 length equals 12 residues. Trimming took 7 bases from V and 7 from J, leaving 10 bases between them. CDR3 in amino acids: CATRGMGQPQHF. CDR3 DNA: TGTGCCACCAGGGGCATGGGGCAGCCCCAGCATTTT.

This clonotype was picked up a small number of times. V is TRBV7-9 and J is TRBJ2-6; maybe TRBD1 (5 bases). Germline loops: CDR1 SEHNR, CDR2 FQNEAQ (reference sequence). This CDR3 has 16 residues. V lost 6 bases, J lost 1 base, and 13 bases lay in between. CDR3 in DNA: TGTGCCAGCAGACGTTCCAAGGGGTCTGGGGCCAACGTCCTGACTTTC. Protein product: CASRRSKGSGANVLTF.

Ten or more counts support this clonotype. V usage is TRBV11-2 and J usage is TRBJ2-1; 14 bases agree with TRBD2. Germline V gene data show CDR1 as SGHAT and CDR2 as FQNNGV. Unmatched junction bases numbered 8, after V lost 4 bases and J lost 9 bases. The CDR3 extends over 16 amino acids. The CDR3 bases are TGTGCCAGCAGCTCGGGGACTAGCGGGAGAAGGGGTGAGCAGTTCTTC. Its translation is CASSSGTSGRRGEQFF. The full variable domain, completed using reference TRBV11-2 and TRBJ2-1, is EAGVAQSPRYKIIEKRQSVAFWCNPISGHATLYWYQQILGQGPKLLIQFQNNGVVDDSQLPKDRFSAERLKGVDSTLKIQPAKLEDSAVYLCASSSGTSGRRGEQFFGPGTRLTVL.

This clonotype was observed many times. V usage is TRBV7-2 and J usage is TRBJ2-7, with a possible D match to TRBD1 (5 bases). Germline CDR1 and CDR2: SGHTA and FQGNSA. The CDR3 spans 12 residues. V was shortened by 5 bases and J by 6 bases, with 11 bases between the two germline ends. The CDR3 DNA sequence: TGTGCCAGCAGCCACGACAGTCGCGAGCAGTACTTC. Protein sequence: CASSHDSREQYF.